This TCR beta chain was documented in a study of molecular identifiers for immune sequencing clone quantification. Overall study results and limits: Clonotypes surpassing 20 RNA copies contained over 97% of effector molecules, versus under 1% in naive cells.

TCRdb independently ran MiXCR on the PCR reads; one entry per CDR3 protein. The sample holds more than 450,000 distinct CDR3 sequences, 25% seen once. This clonotype has ten or more counts. Its antigen is still unknown. Germline CDR1 is MDHEN and CDR2 is SYDVKM. The germline V and J ends were trimmed by 3 bases and 5 bases, with 15 bases remaining between them. The CDR3 length is 15 residues. Sequenced input: naive CD8+ T cells from blood, with Jurkat cell RNA spiked in. Regarding subset: FACS-sorted CD8+CD4-CCR7+CD45RA+ naive T cells. The gene calls are TRBV28 and TRBJ2-3; perhaps TRBD1 as D (6 bases). The receptor's source is a human donor in good health. Some libraries in this study had Jurkat cell RNA spiked in. The CDR3 here is CASSFPRDMRDTQYF. CDR3 sequence (DNA): TGTGCCAGCAGTTTCCCCCGGGACATGCGAGATACGCAGTATTTT.